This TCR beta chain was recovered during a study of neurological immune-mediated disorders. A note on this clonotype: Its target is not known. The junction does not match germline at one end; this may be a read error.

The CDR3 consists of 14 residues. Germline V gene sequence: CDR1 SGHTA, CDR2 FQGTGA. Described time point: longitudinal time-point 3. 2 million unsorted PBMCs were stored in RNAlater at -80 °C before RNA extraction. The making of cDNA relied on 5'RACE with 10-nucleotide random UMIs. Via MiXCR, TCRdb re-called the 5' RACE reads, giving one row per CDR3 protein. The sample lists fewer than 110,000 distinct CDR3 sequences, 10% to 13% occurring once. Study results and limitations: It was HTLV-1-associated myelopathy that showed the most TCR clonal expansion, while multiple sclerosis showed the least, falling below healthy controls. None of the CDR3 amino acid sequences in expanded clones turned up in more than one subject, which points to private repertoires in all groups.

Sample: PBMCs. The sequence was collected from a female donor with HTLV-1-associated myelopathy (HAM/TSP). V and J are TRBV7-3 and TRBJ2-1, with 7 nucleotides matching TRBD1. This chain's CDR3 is CASSRGGSYNVQFF. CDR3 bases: TGTGCCAGCAGTCGAGGGGGCTCATACAATGTGCAGTTCTTC.